Listed below are T cell receptor beta chains from one sample, sequenced in a study of blood T cells in healthy people across ages. TCRdb passed the 5' RACE reads through MiXCR, listing each CDR3 protein once. The table has some 920,000 distinct CDR3 sequences, about 53% seen once. Sequenced sample: blood. These TCRs come from a woman aged 60 to 75 in good health. The CDR3 runs from the conserved cysteine through the conserved F or W. The D gene is left open where the match is weak. Size tells how often a clone was seen (once, few, many) or the class of an expanded clone, and some rows leave it out.

CDR3 protein,CDR3 DNA,J gene,D gene,clone size,V gene
CASSSRAGVGADTQYF,TGTGCCAGCAGCTCCCGCGCGGGAGTTGGAGCAGATACGCAGTATTTT,TRBJ2-3,TRBD2,.,TRBV7-3
CASRGQDSGGYTF,TGCGCCAGCAGAGGACAGGATTCGGGTGGCTACACCTTC,TRBJ1-2,TRBD1,.,TRBV4-1
CASRTTGTGGDGYTF,TGTGCCAGCAGGACAACCGGGACAGGAGGGGATGGCTACACCTTC,TRBJ1-2,TRBD1,.,TRBV28
CASSYEPGDSPLHF,TGCGCCAGCAGTTATGAACCAGGGGATTCACCCCTCCACTTT,TRBJ1-6,.,.,TRBV4-3
CSVEYRQGATYEQYF,TGCAGCGTTGAGTATAGACAGGGGGCGACCTACGAGCAGTACTTC,TRBJ2-7,TRBD1,many,TRBV29-1
CSVLRQGLVRDTQYF,TGCAGCGTTTTGAGGCAGGGGCTGGTAAGAGATACGCAGTATTTT,TRBJ2-3,.,.,TRBV29-1
CASSQKSQGALNEQYF,TGCGCCAGCAGCCAAAAGTCGCAGGGGGCGCTTAACGAGCAGTACTTC,TRBJ2-7,TRBD1,.,TRBV4-3
CSAPISPGGSYNEQFF,TGCAGTGCTCCTATATCCCCGGGAGGCTCCTACAATGAGCAGTTCTTC,TRBJ2-1,TRBD2,.,TRBV20-1
CASSLLAGYTF,TGTGCCAGCAGTCTATTGGCCGGCTACACCTTC,TRBJ1-2,.,.,TRBV6-1
CAISERQGAYEQYF,TGTGCCATCAGTGAAAGACAGGGGGCCTACGAGCAGTACTTC,TRBJ2-7,TRBD1,.,TRBV10-3
CASSQDARADTQYF,TGCGCCAGCAGCCAAGATGCGAGGGCGGATACGCAGTATTTT,TRBJ2-3,.,few,TRBV4-3
CAAAVPGLAVTDTQYF,TGTGCCGCAGCGGTCCCGGGACTAGCGGTCACAGATACGCAGTATTTT,TRBJ2-3,TRBD2,.,TRBV6-2/TRBV6-3
CASSLSGRAADTQYF,TGTGCCAGCAGTTTAAGCGGGAGGGCGGCAGATACGCAGTATTTT,TRBJ2-3,TRBD2,.,TRBV12-3/TRBV12-4
CASSFGLNSLEQYF,TGTGCCAGCAGTTTCGGCTTGAACTCTCTCGAGCAGTACTTC,TRBJ2-7,.,.,TRBV12-3/TRBV12-4
CASTPTGRDEQYF,TGTGCCAGCACCCCGACAGGGCGGGACGAGCAGTACTTC,TRBJ2-7,TRBD1,.,TRBV6-2/TRBV6-3
CASASNGGQETQYF,TGTGCCAGCGCCTCTAACGGGGGCCAAGAGACCCAGTACTTC,TRBJ2-5,.,few,TRBV7-3
CSAPPSLGRGFAETQYF,TGCAGTGCTCCACCCTCTCTGGGGAGAGGTTTCGCAGAGACCCAGTACTTC,TRBJ2-5,.,.,TRBV20-1
CSARSAGSTDTQYF,TGCAGTGCTAGATCGGCGGGGAGCACAGATACGCAGTATTTT,TRBJ2-3,.,.,TRBV20-1
CASSPGASGARYEQYF,TGCGCCAGCAGCCCCGGGGCTAGCGGAGCCCGGTACGAGCAGTACTTC,TRBJ2-7,TRBD2,once,TRBV4-1